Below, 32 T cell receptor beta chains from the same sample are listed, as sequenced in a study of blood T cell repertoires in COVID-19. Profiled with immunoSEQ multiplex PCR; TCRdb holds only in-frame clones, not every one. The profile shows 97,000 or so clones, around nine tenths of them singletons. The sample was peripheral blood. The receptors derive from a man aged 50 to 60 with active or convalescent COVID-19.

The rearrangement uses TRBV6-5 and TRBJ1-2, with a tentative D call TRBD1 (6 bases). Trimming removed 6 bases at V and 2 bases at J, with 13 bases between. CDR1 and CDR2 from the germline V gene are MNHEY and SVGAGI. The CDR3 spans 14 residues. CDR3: CASSEGGRNYGYTF. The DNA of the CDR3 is TGTGCCAGCAGCGAGGGGGGGCGCAACTATGGCTACACCTTC.

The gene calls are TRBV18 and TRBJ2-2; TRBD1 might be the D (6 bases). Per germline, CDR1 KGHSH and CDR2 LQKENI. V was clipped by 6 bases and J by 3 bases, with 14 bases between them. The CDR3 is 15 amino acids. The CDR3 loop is CASSSQGPYTGELFF. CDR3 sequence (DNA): TGTGCCAGCTCGTCTCAGGGGCCTTACACCGGGGAGCTGTTTTTT.

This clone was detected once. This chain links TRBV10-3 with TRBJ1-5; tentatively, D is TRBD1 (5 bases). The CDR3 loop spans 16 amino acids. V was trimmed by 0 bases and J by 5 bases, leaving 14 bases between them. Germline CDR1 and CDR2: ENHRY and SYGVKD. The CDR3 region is CAISESYAGEDQPQHF. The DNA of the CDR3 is TGTGCCATCAGTGAGTCCTACGCGGGGGAGGATCAGCCCCAGCATTTT.

This chain's CDR3 is CASSFSGGAVETQYF. The DNA for the CDR3 is TGTGCCAGCAGCTTTAGCGGGGGGGCCGTAGAGACCCAGTACTTC. The chain combines TRBV5-5 with TRBJ2-5; 11 nucleotides line up with TRBD2. The CDR3 runs to 15 residues. Looked up from germline, CDR1 is SGHKS and CDR2 is YYEKEE (reference sequence). V lost 2 bases, J lost 4 bases, and 4 bases stayed unmatched.

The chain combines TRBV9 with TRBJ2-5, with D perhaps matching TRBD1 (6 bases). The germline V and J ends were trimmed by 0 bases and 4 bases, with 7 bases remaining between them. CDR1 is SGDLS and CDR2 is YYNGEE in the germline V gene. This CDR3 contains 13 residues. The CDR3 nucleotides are TGTGCCAGCAGCGTAGTGGACAGAGAGACCCAGTACTTC. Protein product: CASSVVDRETQYF.

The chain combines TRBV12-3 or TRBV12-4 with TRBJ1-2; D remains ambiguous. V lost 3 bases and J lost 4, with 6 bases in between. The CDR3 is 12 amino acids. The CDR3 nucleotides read TGTGCCAGCAGTTTTGGCAGCTATGGCTACACCTTC. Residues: CASSFGSYGYTF.

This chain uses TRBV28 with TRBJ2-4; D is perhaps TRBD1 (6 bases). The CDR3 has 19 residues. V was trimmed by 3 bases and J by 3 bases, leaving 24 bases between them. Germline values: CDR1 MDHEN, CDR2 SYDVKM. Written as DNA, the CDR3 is TGTGCCAGCAGTTTGCCTACAGGGTCCACGGTTTTGGTCAAAAACATTCAGTACTTC. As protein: CASSLPTGSTVLVKNIQYF.

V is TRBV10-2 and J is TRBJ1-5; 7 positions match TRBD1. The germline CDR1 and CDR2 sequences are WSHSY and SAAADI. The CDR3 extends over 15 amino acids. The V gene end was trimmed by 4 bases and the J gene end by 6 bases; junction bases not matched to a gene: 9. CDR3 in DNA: TGCGCCAGCAGTGGACAGGGTGGGGAAGGTCAGCCCCAGCATTTT. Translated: CASSGQGGEGQPQHF.

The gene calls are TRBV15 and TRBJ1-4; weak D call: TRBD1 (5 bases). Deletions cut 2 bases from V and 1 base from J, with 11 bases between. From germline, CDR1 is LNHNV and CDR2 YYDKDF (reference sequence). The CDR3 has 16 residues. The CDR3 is CATSRSRGGTNEKLFF. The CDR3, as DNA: TGTGCCACCAGCAGATCTAGGGGTGGAACTAATGAAAAACTGTTTTTT.

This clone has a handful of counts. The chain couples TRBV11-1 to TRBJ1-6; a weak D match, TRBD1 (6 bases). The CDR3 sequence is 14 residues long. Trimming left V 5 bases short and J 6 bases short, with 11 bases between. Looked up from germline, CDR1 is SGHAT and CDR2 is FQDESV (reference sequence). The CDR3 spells CASSVTGFNSPLHF. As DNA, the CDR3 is TGTGCCAGCAGCGTGACAGGATTTAATTCACCCCTCCACTTT.

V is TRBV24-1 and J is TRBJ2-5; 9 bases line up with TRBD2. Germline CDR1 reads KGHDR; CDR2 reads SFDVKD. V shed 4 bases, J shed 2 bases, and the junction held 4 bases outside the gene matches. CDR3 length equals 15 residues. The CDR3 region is CATSDPGLAQETQYF. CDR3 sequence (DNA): TGTGCCACCAGTGACCCGGGACTAGCACAAGAGACCCAGTACTTC.

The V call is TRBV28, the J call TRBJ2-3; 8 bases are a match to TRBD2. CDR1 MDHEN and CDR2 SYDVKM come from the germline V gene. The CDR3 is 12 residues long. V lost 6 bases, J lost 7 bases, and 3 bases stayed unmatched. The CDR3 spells CASSQRGNTQYF. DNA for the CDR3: TGTGCCAGCAGCCAGCGGGGGAATACGCAGTATTTT.

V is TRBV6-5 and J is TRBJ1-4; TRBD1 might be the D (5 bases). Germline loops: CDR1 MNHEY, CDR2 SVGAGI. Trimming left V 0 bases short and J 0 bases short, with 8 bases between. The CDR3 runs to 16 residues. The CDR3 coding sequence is TGTGCCAGCAGTTACTCGACAGTCCCAACTAATGAAAAACTGTTTTTT. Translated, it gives CASSYSTVPTNEKLFF.

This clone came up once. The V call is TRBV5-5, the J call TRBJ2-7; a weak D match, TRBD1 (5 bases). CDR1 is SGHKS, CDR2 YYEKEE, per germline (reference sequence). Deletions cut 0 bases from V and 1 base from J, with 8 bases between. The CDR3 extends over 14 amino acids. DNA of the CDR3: TGTGCCAGCAGCTTGGCCCAGGGATCCTACGAGCAGTACGTC. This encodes CASSLAQGSYEQYV.

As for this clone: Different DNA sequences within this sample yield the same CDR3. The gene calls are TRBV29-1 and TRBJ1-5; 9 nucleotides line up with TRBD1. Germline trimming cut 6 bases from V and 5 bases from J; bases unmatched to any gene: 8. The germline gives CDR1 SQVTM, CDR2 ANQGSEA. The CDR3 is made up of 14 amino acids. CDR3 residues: CSVAGTGTDQPQHF. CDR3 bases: TGCAGCGTGGCCGGGACAGGGACAGATCAGCCCCAGCATTTT. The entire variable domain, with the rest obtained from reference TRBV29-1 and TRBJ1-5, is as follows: SAVISQKPSRDICQRGTSLTIQCQVDSQVTMMFWYRQQPGQSLTLIATANQGSEATYESGFVIDKFPISRPNLTFSTLTVSNMSPEDSSIYLCSVAGTGTDQPQHFGDGTRLSIL.

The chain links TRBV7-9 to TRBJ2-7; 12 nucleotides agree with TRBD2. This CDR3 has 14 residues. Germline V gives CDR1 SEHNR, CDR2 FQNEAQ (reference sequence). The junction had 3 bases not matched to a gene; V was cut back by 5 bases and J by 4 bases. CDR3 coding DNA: TGTGCCAGCAGCAAACTAGCGGGGGGTTACGAGCAGTACGTC. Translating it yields CASSKLAGGYEQYV.

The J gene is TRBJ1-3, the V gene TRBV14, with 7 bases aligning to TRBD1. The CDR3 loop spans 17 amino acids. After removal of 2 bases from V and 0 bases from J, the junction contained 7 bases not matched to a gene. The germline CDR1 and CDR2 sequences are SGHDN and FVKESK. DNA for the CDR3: TGTGCCAGCAGCCAATACCAGGGGGACCGCTCTGGAAACACCATATATTTT. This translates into CASSQYQGDRSGNTIYF.

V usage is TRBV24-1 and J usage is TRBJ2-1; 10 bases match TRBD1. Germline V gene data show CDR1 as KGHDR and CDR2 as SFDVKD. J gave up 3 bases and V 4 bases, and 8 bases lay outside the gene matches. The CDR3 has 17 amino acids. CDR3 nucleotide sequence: TGTGCCACCAGTGACCCTGTGACAGGGGGCAACTACAATGAGCAGTTCTTC. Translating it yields CATSDPVTGGNYNEQFF.

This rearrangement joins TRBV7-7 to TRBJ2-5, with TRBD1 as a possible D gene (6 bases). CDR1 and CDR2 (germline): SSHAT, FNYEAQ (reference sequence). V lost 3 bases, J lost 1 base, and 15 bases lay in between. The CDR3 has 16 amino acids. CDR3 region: CASSFNVGAIQETQYF. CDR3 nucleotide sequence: TGTGCCAGCAGCTTTAACGTGGGGGCCATCCAAGAGACCCAGTACTTC.

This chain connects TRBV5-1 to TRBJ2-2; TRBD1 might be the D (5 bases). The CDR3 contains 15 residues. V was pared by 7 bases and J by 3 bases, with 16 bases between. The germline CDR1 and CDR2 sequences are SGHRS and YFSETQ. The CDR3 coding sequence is TGCGCCAGCTCGCGGACACCTAAATACACCGGGGAGCTGTTTTTT. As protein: CASSRTPKYTGELFF. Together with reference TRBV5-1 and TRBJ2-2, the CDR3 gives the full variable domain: KAGVTQTPRYLIKTRGQQVTLSCSPISGHRSVSWYQQTPGQGLQFLFEYFSETQRNKGNFPGRFSGRQFSNSRSEMNVSTLELGDSALYLCASSRTPKYTGELFFGEGSRLTVL.

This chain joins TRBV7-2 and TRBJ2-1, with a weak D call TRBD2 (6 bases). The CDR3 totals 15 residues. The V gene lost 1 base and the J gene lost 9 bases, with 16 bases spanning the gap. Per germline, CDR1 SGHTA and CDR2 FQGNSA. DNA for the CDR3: TGTGCCAGCAGCTTAGTGGTGGATTCTAGCGCTGAGCAGTTCTTC. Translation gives CASSLVVDSSAEQFF.

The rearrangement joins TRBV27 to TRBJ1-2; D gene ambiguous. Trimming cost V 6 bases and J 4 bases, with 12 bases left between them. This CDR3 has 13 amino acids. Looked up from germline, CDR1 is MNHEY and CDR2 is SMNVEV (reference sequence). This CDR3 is CASSLRGIYGYTF. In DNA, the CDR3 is TGTGCCAGCAGCCTTCGGGGAATCTATGGCTACACCTTC.

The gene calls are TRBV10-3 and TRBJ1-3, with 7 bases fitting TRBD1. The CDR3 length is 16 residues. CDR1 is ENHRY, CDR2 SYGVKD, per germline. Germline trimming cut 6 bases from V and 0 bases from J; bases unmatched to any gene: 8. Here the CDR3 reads CAISDRGTASGNTIYF. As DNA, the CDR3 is TGTGCCATCAGCGACCGCGGGACAGCCTCTGGAAACACCATATATTTT.

The CDR3, as DNA: TGTGCCAGCAGCTTAGCCGGGACAGGGGTCTACGAGCAGTACTTC. Encoded protein: CASSLAGTGVYEQYF. The rearrangement links TRBV7-9 to TRBJ2-7; 10 nucleotides line up with TRBD1. Germline-derived CDR1 and CDR2 are SEHNR and FQNEAQ (reference sequence). With 0 bases clipped from V and 3 bases from J, the junction kept 2 bases outside the gene matches. This CDR3 contains 15 residues.

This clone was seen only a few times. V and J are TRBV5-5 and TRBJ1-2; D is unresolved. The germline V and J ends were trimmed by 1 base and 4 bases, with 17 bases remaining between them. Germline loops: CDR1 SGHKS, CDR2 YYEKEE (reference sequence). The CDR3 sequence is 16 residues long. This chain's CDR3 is CASSLILGWQSYGYTF. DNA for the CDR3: TGTGCCAGCAGCTTGATTCTGGGCTGGCAGAGCTATGGCTACACCTTC.

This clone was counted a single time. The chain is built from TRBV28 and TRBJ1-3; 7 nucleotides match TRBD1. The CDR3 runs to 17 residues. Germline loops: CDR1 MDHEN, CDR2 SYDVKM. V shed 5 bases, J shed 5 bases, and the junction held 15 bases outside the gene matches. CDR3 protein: CASSTGTDIIYRNTIYF. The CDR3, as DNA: TGTGCCAGCAGTACCGGGACAGACATAATTTATAGAAACACCATATATTTT.

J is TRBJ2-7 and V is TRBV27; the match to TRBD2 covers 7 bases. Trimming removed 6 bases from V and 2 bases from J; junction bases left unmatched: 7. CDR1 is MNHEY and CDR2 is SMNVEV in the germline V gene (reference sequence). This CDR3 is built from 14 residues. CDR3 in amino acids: CASSLAGVAYEQYF. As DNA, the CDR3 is TGTGCCAGCAGCTTGGCGGGGGTTGCCTACGAGCAGTACTTC.

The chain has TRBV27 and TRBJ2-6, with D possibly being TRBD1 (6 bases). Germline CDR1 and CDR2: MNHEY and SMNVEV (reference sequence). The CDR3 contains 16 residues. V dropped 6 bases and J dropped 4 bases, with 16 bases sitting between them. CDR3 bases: TGTGCCAGCAGACAGGGCGCCACTCTGGGGGCCAACGTCCTGACTTTC. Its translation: CASRQGATLGANVLTF.

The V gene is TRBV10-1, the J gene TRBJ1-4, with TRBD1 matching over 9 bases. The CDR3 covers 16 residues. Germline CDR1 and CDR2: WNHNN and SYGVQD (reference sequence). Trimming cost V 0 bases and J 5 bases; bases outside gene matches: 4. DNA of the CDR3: TGCGCCAGCAGTGAGTCATCCGGGACAGGGAATGAAAAACTGTTTTTT. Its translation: CASSESSGTGNEKLFF.

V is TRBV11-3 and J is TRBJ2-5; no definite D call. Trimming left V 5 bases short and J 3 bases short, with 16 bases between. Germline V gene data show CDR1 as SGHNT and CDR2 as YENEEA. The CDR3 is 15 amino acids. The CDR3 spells CASSQGGLSEETQYF. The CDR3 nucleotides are TGTGCCAGCAGCCAAGGTGGGCTTTCTGAAGAGACCCAGTACTTC.

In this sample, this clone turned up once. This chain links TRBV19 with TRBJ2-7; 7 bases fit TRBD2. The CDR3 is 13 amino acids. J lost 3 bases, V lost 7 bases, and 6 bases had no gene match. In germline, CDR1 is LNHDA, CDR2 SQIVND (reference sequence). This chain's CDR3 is CASKDPGGYEQYF. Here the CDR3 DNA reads TGTGCCAGTAAGGACCCGGGGGGCTACGAGCAGTACTTC.

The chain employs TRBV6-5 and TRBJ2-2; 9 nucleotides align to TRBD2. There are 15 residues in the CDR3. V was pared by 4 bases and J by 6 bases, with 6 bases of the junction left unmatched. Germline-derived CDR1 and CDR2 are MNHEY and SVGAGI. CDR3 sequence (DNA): TGTGCCAGCAGTTCTGGCGGGGGGGTCGCCGGGGAGCTGTTTTTT. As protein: CASSSGGGVAGELFF.